This record covers a single T cell receptor (beta chain). Its target antigen remains unknown. Per-base quality was not reported, and no clone a single base away is much larger than it. The CDR3 covers 19 residues, taking in both the cysteine and the phenylalanine. Here the CDR3 DNA is all that survives: 57 bases in frame from base 1. The sample is drawn from a study of shared clonotypes between healthy human individuals (dated by TCRdb to the early 2020s). Regarding the complete study: The cohort comprised a couple of women and a few men aged 18 to 49 years. For each donor, CD4 naive and CD4 memory were each given three plates, CD8 naive was given two plates, and CD8 memory was given one plate. To estimate repertoire size and how much clonotypes are shared between individuals, the study performed deep sequencing of blood TCR repertoires from a few healthy adults. To increase sequencing depth and limit assay-specific biases, different laboratories used diverse techniques to prepare libraries and sequence TCR repertoires. Leukapheresis yielded between about 0.9 and 8.9 billion PBMCs per donor. Study-level results and caveats: Because the study included a small number of donors, the genetic and exposure-history diversity represented was limited. Only blood was sampled, and tissue TCR repertoires likely differ from those in blood. Pairwise subsampling indicated that sequencing depth was expected to affect the degree of clonotype sharing among donors. Across a handful of donors, about 5% of naive CD4, approximately 4% of naive CD8, around 2.5% of memory CD4, and approximately 0.4% of memory CD8 clonotypes were shared. Naive subsets generally had larger estimated clonotype richness than memory subsets did. Even with the large sequencing depth, rarefaction of the sorted-subset datasets indicated that sequencing was incomplete. Higher generation probabilities were observed for clonotypes shared by all four sorted-subset donors than for non-shared clonotypes.

Using the deep immunoSEQ assay, TCR CDR3 regions were amplified from genomic DNA by multiplex PCR. Genomic DNA extracted from each cell subset was distributed evenly over all wells of several immunoSEQ 96-well plates, and each plate served as one replicate. For sorted subsets, 200 to 250 ng genomic DNA, equal to about 30,000 T cell genomes, was loaded into each replicate PCR. The purified libraries were quantified using a Qubit 3.0 fluorometer, sized with a Bioanalyzer 2100, and then quantified again using the KAPA Library Quantification kit. Each immunoSEQ 96-well plate was sequenced on its own single-read 150-cycle Illumina NextSeq 550 flow cell. As for the original processing: Because the immunoSEQ output held only junctional sequences and lacked quality scores, the filtering could not match the filtering applied to full-length reads. To assign V/J genes and CDR3, sequences were annotated using PyIR, a Python wrapper for IgBLAST v1.9, with IMGT germline references. Reads were removed for weak V/J assignments (E-value above 1e-6), missing CDR3, stop codons, out-of-frame junctions, or ambiguous translated residues. V3J clonotypes were defined as sequences sharing an identical inferred V gene, J gene, and CDR3 amino acid sequence. Percentage overlap between repertoires was computed as shared unique clonotypes divided by the size of the smaller repertoire. Repertoire richness was assessed with RTK rarefaction, the Chao1 estimator, and Recon v2.1 estimates of unobserved clonotypes. For all TCRbeta clonotypes obtained by the gDNA method from a few donors, generation probabilities were computed with OLGA. Held by TCRdb, this immuneACCESS table contains in-frame sequences only and omits some clones. Under half of the omission traces to an unresolved V gene where checked; the cause of the rest is unknown. That table furnishes V, J and clone size, whereas the DNA furnished D and trimming. The sample data list about 1,900,000 clones, and about 95% of these were observed just once. Together, the top ten hold around 1% of the sample.

CD8 naive samples were CD45RO-negative cells positively selected for CCR7, giving a CD45RA+CCR7+ population that excluded TemRA cells. The donors were healthy, HIV-negative adults who had no recently reported acute infections or vaccinations. Only Caucasian adults living in Nashville, Tennessee, USA were represented among the donors. Blood was obtained by leukapheresis, after which PBMCs were separated by Ficoll-Histopaque density gradient centrifugation and cryopreserved in liquid nitrogen vapor phase. Purity and quantity of every magnetically sorted T cell population were checked by analytical flow cytometry. Genomic DNA was isolated from every sorted fraction and measured by UV absorbance on a Nanodrop 2000c.

This TCR was sampled from a man between 18 and 29 years old in good health. The sequence is built from TRBV21-1 and TRBJ1-4. TRBV21-1 is designated a pseudogene. Material: naive CD8+ T cells sorted from blood. The label giving this sample's cell subset or site can be read as: CD45RA+CCR7+. The DNA sequence is as follows: TGTGCCAGCAGCACCCCGGGCTTAGGAAAACCTCCAACTAATGAAAAACTGTTTTTT. The resulting protein is CASSTPGLGKPPTNEKLFF.